The source of this T cell receptor beta chain is a study of shared clonotypes between healthy human individuals. Looked up from germline, CDR1 is GTSNPN and CDR2 is SVGIG (reference sequence). The CDR3 has 13 residues. Notes on the study in general: An expected dependence of interdonor clonotype sharing on sequencing depth was noted.

About this clone: The antigen is undetermined. At one end the junction does not follow the germline gene, possibly because of a read error.

Within Nashville, Tennessee resided all donors, each a Caucasian adult. Generated by immunoSEQ multiplex PCR, the TCRdb table keeps only in-frame clones and is missing some. The sample includes about 490,000 clones, 81% seen only once; the top ten take 9.5% to 15%. The sequenced sample consisted of PBMCs. The sequence came from a woman in her forties in good health. Some clones in this sample may be carry-over from other donors' samples. The chain carries TRBV30 and TRBJ1-2; no reliable D call. As DNA, the CDR3 is TGTGCCTTGAGTCTTACCGTAACACTTGGCTACACCTTC. Translation: CALSLTVTLGYTF.